This is a list of T cell receptor beta chains from one sample in a study of shared clonotypes between healthy human individuals. Produced via immunoSEQ multiplex PCR; TCRdb's table is partial and in-frame only. Altogether some 630,000 clones are present, about 96% being singletons, with the ten largest covering less than 0.12%. Sequencing input: naive CD8+ T cells sorted from blood. The receptors were sampled from a woman aged 25 to 39 in good health. Each CDR3 is given with its conserved first and last residue. The D gene is left open where the match is weak. Clone sizes are given selectively: once, few, many, or a class where the clone is expanded.

-	TRBV11-2	-	TRBJ2-1	TGTGCCAGCAGCTTAGTAGCGTCCGGGTACTACAATGAGCAGTTCTTC	CASSLVASGYYNEQFF
-	TRBV30	-	TRBJ1-1	TGTGCCTGGGACGGGGTAAGGAAACTGAACACTGAAGCTTTCTTT	CAWDGVRKLNTEAFF
once	TRBV13	-	TRBJ1-3	TGTGCCAGCAGCTACCAGAGCTCTGGAAACACCATATATTTT	CASSYQSSGNTIYF
-	TRBV5-4	TRBD1	TRBJ1-2	TGTGCCAGCAGCTCTACCGGGACAGGGGGCCTTCTTTCCACTAACTATGGCTACACCTTC	CASSSTGTGGLLSTNYGYTF
-	TRBV21-1	-	TRBJ2-5	TGTGCCAGCACCCTAGGGACAGGGGACGAGGAGACCCAGTACTTC	CASTLGTGDEETQYF
-	TRBV9	TRBD1	TRBJ1-6	TGTGCCAGCAGCGTAGGGGGACAGACCCAACCCCTCCACTTT	CASSVGGQTQPLHF
-	TRBV27	TRBD2	TRBJ2-7	TGTGCCAGCAGTGCGGGAGACGAGCAGTACTTC	CASSAGDEQYF
-	TRBV27	-	TRBJ2-7	TGTGCCAGCAGTTTATTGTGGCCCCTTGTAGTCGAGCAGTACTTC	CASSLLWPLVVEQYF
-	TRBV13	TRBD1	TRBJ1-2	TGTGCCAGCAGCTCCATTCCGGGACAGGGTTTGTATGGCTACACCTTC	CASSSIPGQGLYGYTF
-	TRBV19	-	TRBJ1-5	TGTGCCAGTAGCCTGGCTGCCAGGGGCGGCAATCAGCCCCAGCATTTT	CASSLAARGGNQPQHF
-	TRBV27	TRBD2	TRBJ2-3	TGTGCCAGCAGTCCCATAGCGGGAGGGGCAGATACGCAGTATTTT	CASSPIAGGADTQYF
-	TRBV27	-	TRBJ1-1	TGTGCCAGCAGTTTAAGCCGGGGGAACACTGAAGCTTTCTTT	CASSLSRGNTEAFF
once	TRBV11-2	TRBD1	TRBJ2-1	TGTGCCAGCAGCTTAGCAGGGACAGGGATATGGGGCCAGTTCTTC	CASSLAGTGIWGQFF
-	TRBV6-5	-	TRBJ1-2	TGTGCCAGCAGTTACGCAGCTCGCTATGGCTACACCTTC	CASSYAARYGYTF
-	TRBV6-5	TRBD2	TRBJ2-7	TGTGCCAGCAGTTACTCGAGCGGGGGCTACGAGCAGTACTTC	CASSYSSGGYEQYF
-	TRBV12-2	-	TRBJ2-7	TGTGCAAGTCGACTTACTTATAGCGGGAGATACCGCGAGCAGTACTTC	CASRLTYSGRYREQYF
-	TRBV19	TRBD1	TRBJ1-1	TGTGCCAGTAGTGCCCACGCGACAGGGGTTGAAGCTTTCTTT	CASSAHATGVEAFF
once	TRBV7-9	-	TRBJ2-7	TGTGCCAGCAGCGGCCAGGGAGCCGAGTCCCAGAGCTCCTACGAGCAGTACTTC	CASSGQGAESQSSYEQYF
-	TRBV19	-	TRBJ1-2	TGTGCCAGTAGTACTGGGCATAGGGGGATTCCTGACTATGGCTACACCTTC	CASSTGHRGIPDYGYTF
-	TRBV5-6	TRBD1	TRBJ1-2	TGTGCCAGCAGCCTGGGACAGATCTATGGCTACACCTTC	CASSLGQIYGYTF
-	TRBV29-1	-	TRBJ1-1	TGCAGCGTTGGCGGTACGATTCGGGGGTCCACTGAAGCTTTCTTT	CSVGGTIRGSTEAFF
-	TRBV4-1	TRBD1	TRBJ1-2	TGCGCCAGCAGCCAAGATGGGGGTGTCGGGACAGATGGCTACACCTTC	CASSQDGGVGTDGYTF
-	TRBV5-4	-	TRBJ1-1	TGTGCCAGCAGCGTGCGGGACGGAATGAACACTGAAGCTTTCTTT	CASSVRDGMNTEAFF
-	TRBV15	-	TRBJ1-2	TGTGCCACCAGCAGAGATCAGGGCAGGAGTTACGGCTACACCTTC	CATSRDQGRSYGYTF
-	TRBV28	-	TRBJ1-1	TGTGCCAGCAGGAGCGGTGAAGCTTTCTTT	CASRSGEAFF
-	TRBV7-8	-	TRBJ1-2	TGTGCCAGCAGCTTAGCGAAGAGGCCCAGCTATGGCTACACCTTC	CASSLAKRPSYGYTF
-	TRBV28	-	TRBJ2-7	TGTGCCAGCAGTTTAGATTCGGTTTCCTCCTACGAGCAGTACTTC	CASSLDSVSSYEQYF
-	TRBV28	TRBD1	TRBJ2-7	TGTGCCAGCAGTTCCGTTTATATCGACCGGGACAGGGCTCTCAACGAGCAGTACTTC	CASSSVYIDRDRALNEQYF
-	TRBV19	-	TRBJ2-1	TGTGCCAGTAGTCCTCTGTCACGCAATGAGCAGTTCTTC	CASSPLSRNEQFF
-	TRBV29-1	-	TRBJ1-2	TGCAGCGTTGAAGTACTGGACAGCTATGGCTACACCTTC	CSVEVLDSYGYTF
-	TRBV10-2	-	TRBJ1-1	TGCGCCAGCAGGCAGGACGGCGGAGTTACTGAAGCTTTCTTT	CASRQDGGVTEAFF
-	TRBV20-1	-	TRBJ1-2	TGCAGTGTAGAAATGGATAGTGGCTACACCTTC	CSVEMDSGYTF
-	TRBV27	TRBD2	TRBJ2-3	TGTGCCAGCAGTTTCCTTCTAGCGGGAGATACAGATACGCAGTATTTT	CASSFLLAGDTDTQYF
-	TRBV7-9	TRBD2	TRBJ2-7	TGTGCCAGCAGCGGGACTAGCGGGATCTACGAGCAGTACTTC	CASSGTSGIYEQYF
-	TRBV5-4	TRBD1	TRBJ1-2	TGTGCCAGCAGCCGGGACAGGAGGGACTATGGCTACACCTTC	CASSRDRRDYGYTF
-	TRBV10-3	TRBD1	TRBJ1-1	TGTGCCATCAGTGAGTCTGACAGGGTAATCTCGATTGGAGCTTTCTTT	CAISESDRVISIGAFF
-	TRBV21-1	-	TRBJ1-5	TGTGCCAGCAGCAAAGGTGGGGGACGGTGGGTCAATCAGCCCCAGCATTTT	CASSKGGGRWVNQPQHF
once	TRBV2	TRBD2	TRBJ2-7	TGTGCCAGCAGTGGAAATAGCGGGAGGTCCTACGAGCAGTACTTC	CASSGNSGRSYEQYF
-	TRBV19	TRBD1	TRBJ2-7	TGTGCCAGTAGATATCAGGGGGCGGAGGAGCAGTACTTC	CASRYQGAEEQYF
once	TRBV6-1	-	TRBJ2-7	TGTGCCAGCAGTGAAGCGGGTCGGAGGCGTACCTACGAGCAGTACTTC	CASSEAGRRRTYEQYF
-	TRBV21-1	-	TRBJ1-5	TGTGCCAGCAGCAAAGAGGTAGCCAGGCCGCAGCCCCAGCATTTT	CASSKEVARPQPQHF
-	TRBV20-1	TRBD1	TRBJ2-5	TGCAGTGCTTCAGTGGGACAGCCCGACTTC	CSASVGQPDF
-	TRBV28	TRBD2	TRBJ2-1	TGTGCCAGCAGTCTCGGAGCGGGAGCTTTTTACAATGAGCAGTTCTTC	CASSLGAGAFYNEQFF
-	TRBV15	-	TRBJ2-3	TGTGCCACCAGCAGAGATCTAGCAGATACGCAGTATTTT	CATSRDLADTQYF
-	TRBV27	-	TRBJ2-3	TGTGCCAGCAGTTTAAGCGGACTCCCGAGCACAGATACGCAGTATTTT	CASSLSGLPSTDTQYF
-	TRBV13	TRBD2	TRBJ2-5	TGTGCCAGCAGCACAAAGCGGGAGGTTCGGGAAGAGACCCAGTACTTC	CASSTKREVREETQYF
-	TRBV29-1	-	TRBJ2-7	TGCAGCCTGCCAAACGCTGCCGATGGGGGATTACACGAGCAGTACTTC	CSLPNAADGGLHEQYF
few	TRBV10-3	-	TRBJ1-1	TGTGCCATCAGTACCGACACTGAAGCTTTCTTT	CAISTDTEAFF
-	TRBV27	-	TRBJ2-2	TGTGCCAGCAGTTTATCAGTCGGGAGTACCACCGGGGAGCTGTTTTTT	CASSLSVGSTTGELFF
-	TRBV28	-	TRBJ2-7	TGTGCCAGCAGTTCCCCTAGGGGGGCAAACAGGGGCCTAGTCTCCTACGAGCAGTACTTC	CASSSPRGANRGLVSYEQYF
-	TRBV28	TRBD2	TRBJ2-1	TGTGCCAGCATCCCTAGCGGGAGATCCTACAATGAGCAGTTCTTC	CASIPSGRSYNEQFF